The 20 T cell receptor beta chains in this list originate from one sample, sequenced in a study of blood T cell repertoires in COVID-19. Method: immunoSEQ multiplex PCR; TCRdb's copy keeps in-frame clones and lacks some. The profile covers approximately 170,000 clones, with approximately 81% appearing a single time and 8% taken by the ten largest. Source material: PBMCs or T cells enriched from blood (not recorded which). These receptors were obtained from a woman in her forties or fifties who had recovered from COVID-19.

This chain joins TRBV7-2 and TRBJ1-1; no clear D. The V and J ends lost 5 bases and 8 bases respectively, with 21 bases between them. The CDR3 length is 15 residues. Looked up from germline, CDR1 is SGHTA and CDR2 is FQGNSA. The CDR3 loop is CASSLQKIAGLEAFF. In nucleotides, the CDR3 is TGTGCCAGCAGCCTACAGAAGATTGCGGGTCTCGAAGCTTTCTTT. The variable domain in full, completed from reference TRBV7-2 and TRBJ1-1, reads GAGVSQSPSNKVTEKGKDVELRCDPISGHTALYWYRQSLGQGLEFLIYFQGNSAPDKSGLPSDRFSAERTGGSVSTLTIQRTQQEDSAVYLCASSLQKIAGLEAFFGQGTRLTVV.

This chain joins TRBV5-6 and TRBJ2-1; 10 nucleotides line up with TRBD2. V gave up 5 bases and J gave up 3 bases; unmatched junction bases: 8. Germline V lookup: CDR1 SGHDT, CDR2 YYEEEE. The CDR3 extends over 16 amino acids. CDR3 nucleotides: TGTGCCAGCAGTTTCCCGACTAGCGGGTTCTACAATGAGCAGTTCTTC. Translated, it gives CASSFPTSGFYNEQFF.

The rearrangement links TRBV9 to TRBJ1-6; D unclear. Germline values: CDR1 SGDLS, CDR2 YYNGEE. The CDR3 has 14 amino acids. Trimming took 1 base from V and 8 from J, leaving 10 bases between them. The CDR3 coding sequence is TGTGCCAGCAGCGTATCCAGGAGGGATTCACCCCTCCACTTT. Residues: CASSVSRRDSPLHF.

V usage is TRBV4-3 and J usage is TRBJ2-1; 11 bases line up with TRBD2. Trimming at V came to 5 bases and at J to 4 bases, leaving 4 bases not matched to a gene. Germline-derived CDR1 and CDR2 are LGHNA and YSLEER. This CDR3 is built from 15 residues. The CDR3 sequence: CASSSGTSGYNEQFF. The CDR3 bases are TGCGCCAGCAGCTCCGGGACTAGCGGTTACAATGAGCAGTTCTTC.

CDR3 coding DNA: TGTGCCAGTAGTACCATGACAGCCACCTACACCGGGGAGCTGTTTTTT. Translated: CASSTMTATYTGELFF. The chain joins TRBV19 to TRBJ2-2; D is possibly TRBD1 (5 bases). The CDR3 runs 16 residues. Germline-derived CDR1 and CDR2 are LNHDA and SQIVND (reference sequence). Trimming cost V 4 bases and J 3 bases, with 15 bases left between them. The variable domain in full, with the rest retrieved from reference TRBV19 and TRBJ2-2, is DGGITQSPKYLFRKEGQNVTLSCEQNLNHDAMYWYRQDPGQGLRLIYYSQIVNDFQKGDIAEGYSVSREKKESFPLTVTSAQKNPTAFYLCASSTMTATYTGELFFGEGSRLTVL.

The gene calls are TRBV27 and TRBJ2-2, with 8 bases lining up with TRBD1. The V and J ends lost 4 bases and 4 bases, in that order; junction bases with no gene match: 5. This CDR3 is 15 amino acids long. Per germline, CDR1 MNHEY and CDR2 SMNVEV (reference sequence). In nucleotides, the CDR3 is TGTGCCAGCAGTTCCGGACAGGGCGGCACCGGGGAGCTGTTTTTT. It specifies CASSSGQGGTGELFF.

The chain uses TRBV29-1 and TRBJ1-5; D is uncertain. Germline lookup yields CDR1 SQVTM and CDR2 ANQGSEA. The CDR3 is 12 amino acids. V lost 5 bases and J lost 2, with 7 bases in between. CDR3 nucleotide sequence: TGCAGCGTTAGAAGCGGCAATCAGCCCCAGCATTTT. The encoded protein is CSVRSGNQPQHF. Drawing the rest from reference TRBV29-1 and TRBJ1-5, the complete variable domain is SAVISQKPSRDICQRGTSLTIQCQVDSQVTMMFWYRQQPGQSLTLIATANQGSEATYESGFVIDKFPISRPNLTFSTLTVSNMSPEDSSIYLCSVRSGNQPQHFGDGTRLSIL.

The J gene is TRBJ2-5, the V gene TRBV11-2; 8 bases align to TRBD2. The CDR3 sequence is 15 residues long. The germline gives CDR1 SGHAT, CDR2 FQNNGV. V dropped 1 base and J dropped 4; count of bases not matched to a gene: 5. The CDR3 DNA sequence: TGTGCCAGCAGCTTAGCGGGGGGGCGAAGAGAGACCCAGTACTTC. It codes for CASSLAGGRRETQYF. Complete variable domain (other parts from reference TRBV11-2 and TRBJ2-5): EAGVAQSPRYKIIEKRQSVAFWCNPISGHATLYWYQQILGQGPKLLIQFQNNGVVDDSQLPKDRFSAERLKGVDSTLKIQPAKLEDSAVYLCASSLAGGRRETQYFGPGTRLLVL.

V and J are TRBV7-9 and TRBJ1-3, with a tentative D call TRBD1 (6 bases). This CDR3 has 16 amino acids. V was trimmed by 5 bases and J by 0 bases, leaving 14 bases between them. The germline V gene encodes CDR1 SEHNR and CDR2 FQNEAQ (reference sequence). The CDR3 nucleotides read TGTGCCAGCAGCCCACAGGGACCGGTCTCTGGAAACACCATATATTTT. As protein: CASSPQGPVSGNTIYF.

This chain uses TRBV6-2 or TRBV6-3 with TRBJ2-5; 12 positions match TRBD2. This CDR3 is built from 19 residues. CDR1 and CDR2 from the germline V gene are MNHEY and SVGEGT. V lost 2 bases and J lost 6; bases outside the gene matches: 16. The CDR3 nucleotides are TGTGCCAGCAGTTACGAGGCTAGCGGGGGGGCCGCTGGCTGGAAGACCCAGTACTTC. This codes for CASSYEASGGAAGWKTQYF.

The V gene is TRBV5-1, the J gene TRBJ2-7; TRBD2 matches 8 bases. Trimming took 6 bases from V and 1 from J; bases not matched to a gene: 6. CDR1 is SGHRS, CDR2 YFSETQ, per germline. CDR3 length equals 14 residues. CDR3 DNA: TGCGCCAGCACTGCCGGGGGGGGATCCTACGAGCAGTACTTC. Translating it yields CASTAGGGSYEQYF.

CDR3 residues: CASSLDGSSDTQYF. Here the CDR3 DNA reads TGTGCCAGCAGCTTAGATGGGAGTTCAGATACGCAGTATTTT. The V call is TRBV7-2, the J call TRBJ2-3; maybe TRBD2 (5 bases). This CDR3 is 14 amino acids long. V shed 1 base and J shed 4 bases, with 9 bases lying between them. Germline V gives CDR1 SGHTA, CDR2 FQGNSA. The whole variable domain, remainder taken from reference TRBV7-2 and TRBJ2-3, is GAGVSQSPSNKVTEKGKDVELRCDPISGHTALYWYRQSLGQGLEFLIYFQGNSAPDKSGLPSDRFSAERTGGSVSTLTIQRTQQEDSAVYLCASSLDGSSDTQYFGPGTRLTVL.

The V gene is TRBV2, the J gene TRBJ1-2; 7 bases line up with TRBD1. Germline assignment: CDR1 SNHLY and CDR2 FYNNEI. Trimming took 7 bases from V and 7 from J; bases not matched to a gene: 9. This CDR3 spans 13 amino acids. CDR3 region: CASNGYRGPGYTF. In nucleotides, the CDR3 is TGTGCCAGCAATGGCTACAGGGGTCCTGGCTACACCTTC.

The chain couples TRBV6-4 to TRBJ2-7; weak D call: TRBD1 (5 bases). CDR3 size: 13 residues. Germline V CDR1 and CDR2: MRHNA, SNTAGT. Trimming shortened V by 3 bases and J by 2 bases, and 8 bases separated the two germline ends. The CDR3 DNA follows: TGTGCCAGCAGTGAAACGACAGCCTACGAGCAGTACTTC. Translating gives CASSETTAYEQYF.

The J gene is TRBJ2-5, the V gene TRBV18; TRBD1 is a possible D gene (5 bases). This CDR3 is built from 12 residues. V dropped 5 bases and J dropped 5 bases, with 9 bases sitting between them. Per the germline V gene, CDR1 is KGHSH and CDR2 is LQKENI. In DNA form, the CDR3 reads TGTGCCAGCTCAGGTGGGGCGGAGACCCAGTACTTC. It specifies CASSGGAETQYF.

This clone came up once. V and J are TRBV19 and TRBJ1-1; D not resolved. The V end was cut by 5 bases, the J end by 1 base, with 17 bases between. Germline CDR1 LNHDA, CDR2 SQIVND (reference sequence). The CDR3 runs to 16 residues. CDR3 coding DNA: TGTGCCAGTAGTCCCGGAGTAAGGGCGGGGAACACTGAAGCTTTCTTT. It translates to CASSPGVRAGNTEAFF.

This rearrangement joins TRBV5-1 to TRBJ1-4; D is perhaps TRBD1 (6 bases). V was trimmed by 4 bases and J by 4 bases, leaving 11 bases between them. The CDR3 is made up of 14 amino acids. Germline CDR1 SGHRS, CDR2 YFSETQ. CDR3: CASSIDRFNEKLFF. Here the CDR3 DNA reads TGCGCCAGCAGCATAGACAGGTTTAATGAAAAACTGTTTTTT.

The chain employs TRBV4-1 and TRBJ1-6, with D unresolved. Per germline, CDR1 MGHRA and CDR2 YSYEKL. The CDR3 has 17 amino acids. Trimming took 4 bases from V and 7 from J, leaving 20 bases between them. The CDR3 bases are TGCGCCAGCAGCCTTGGACTATCCCTCCTGGACAATTCACCCCTCCACTTT. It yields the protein CASSLGLSLLDNSPLHF.

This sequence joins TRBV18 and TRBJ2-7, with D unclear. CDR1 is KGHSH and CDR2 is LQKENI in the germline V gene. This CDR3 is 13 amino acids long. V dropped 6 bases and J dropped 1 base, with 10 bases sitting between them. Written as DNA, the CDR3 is TGTGCCAGCTCCGCCGGCGGATCCTACGAGCAGTACTTC. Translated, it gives CASSAGGSYEQYF.

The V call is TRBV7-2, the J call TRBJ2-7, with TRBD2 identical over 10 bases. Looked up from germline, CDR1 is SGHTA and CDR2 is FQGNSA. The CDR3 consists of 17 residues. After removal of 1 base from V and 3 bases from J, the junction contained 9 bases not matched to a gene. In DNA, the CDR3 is TGTGCCAGCAGCTTAGGGGTTAGCGGGAGGATAAGCTACGAGCAGTACTTC. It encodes CASSLGVSGRISYEQYF.